These T cell receptor beta chains were read from a single sample in a study of blood T cells in healthy people across ages. TCRdb reprocessed the 5' RACE reads via MiXCR and lists one record per CDR3 protein. Of under 850,000 distinct CDR3 sequences listed, around 36% were seen once; the top ten hold 10% to 15%. Sequencing was performed on blood. The receptors here all came from a young man in good health. Each CDR3 is given with its conserved first and last residue. Fields, in order: V gene, clone size, D gene, CDR3 protein. D genes are given only for firm matches. A clone size is listed for some rows: how often the clone was seen (once, few, many), or a class if it is expanded.

TRBV7-2	few	-	CASTSDRNRGYNEQFF
TRBV5-4	few	-	CASSPDAVADTQYF
TRBV25-1	-	-	CASSELGPSSAYEQYF
TRBV12-3/TRBV12-4	many	-	CASSSSMVQETQYF
TRBV29-1	many	-	CSVMTGGSYEQYF
TRBV7-9	-	TRBD2	CASSDTSGGISGELFF
TRBV5-1	few	TRBD2	CASSLGGRGEQFF
TRBV4-1	-	-	CASSQEPVDNSPPHF
TRBV28	once	-	CASSNARVEDTQYF
TRBV20-1	-	TRBD1	CSARSPGTDSNSPPHF
TRBV11-2	-	TRBD2	CASHPSGGSNEQYF
TRBV12-5	-	-	CASGFGRGFYEQYF
TRBV20-1	-	TRBD2	CSARGAASGLQETQYF
TRBV20-1	-	-	CSARGRRAKNIQYF
TRBV7-2	-	TRBD1	CASSSQGPPYNSPLHF
TRBV5-1	-	-	CASRLAYTNEKLFF
TRBV21-1	-	-	CAKQGYEQYF
TRBV5-4	few	-	CASSTNSIHTDTQYF
TRBV28	-	-	CASSLRPGYGYTF
TRBV11-2	few	-	CASGSGAGGYTF
TRBV7-8	-	-	CASSLIRDSNQPQHF
TRBV6-5	-	-	CASAPGIYGYTF
TRBV5-1	many	TRBD2	CATSTSPWDTQYF
TRBV10-3	-	TRBD2	CAISEGGGGGRTDTQYF
TRBV5-5	-	-	CASSFGQGLSTGELFF
TRBV10-3	-	TRBD1	CAISGTGLIYNEQFF
TRBV6-2/TRBV6-3	few	TRBD1	CASSWAGTELDGYTF
TRBV10-3	-	TRBD1	CAITGEWNTEAFF
TRBV12-3/TRBV12-4	-	TRBD1	CASSVGQGGNGYTF
TRBV5-1	-	-	CASSPGQNLNSPLHF
TRBV12-3/TRBV12-4	-	-	CASALGGGAALHF